The next 11 T cell receptor beta chains were all read from a single sample in a study of cytomegalovirus exposure and HLA in healthy donors. Researchers ran the PCR with 60 Vbeta and 13 Jbeta primers. The protocol was immunoSEQ multiplex PCR, while the TCRdb copy is restricted to in-frame clones and leaves out a portion. Of 55,000 to 70,000 clones listed, around 84% were seen once; the top ten hold about 6.5%. The specimen sequenced was PBMCs. The receptor source for this set is a male donor in good health and CMV-seronegative.

V usage is TRBV27 and J usage is TRBJ2-3; 7 bases are a match to TRBD1. V lost 5 bases, J lost 4 bases, and 12 bases stayed unmatched. The V gene's germline CDR1 is MNHEY and CDR2 SMNVEV (reference sequence). The CDR3 totals 16 residues. Here the CDR3 reads CASSRRQGSIADTQYF. CDR3 bases: TGTGCCAGCAGTAGAAGACAGGGCTCTATCGCAGATACGCAGTATTTT.

The V gene is TRBV9, the J gene TRBJ2-3, with 8 bases matching TRBD1. The CDR3 loop spans 15 amino acids. V shed 4 bases, J shed 5 bases, and the junction held 9 bases outside the gene matches. In germline, CDR1 is SGDLS, CDR2 YYNGEE. The CDR3 loop is CASSLDGQGGDTQYF. The CDR3 DNA reads as TGTGCCAGCAGCCTTGACGGACAGGGTGGAGATACGCAGTATTTT.

This rearrangement joins TRBV27 to TRBJ1-6; D is unresolved. This CDR3 spans 12 amino acids. Per the germline V gene, CDR1 is MNHEY and CDR2 is SMNVEV (reference sequence). V shed 6 bases and J shed 7 bases, with 7 bases lying between them. The CDR3 DNA reads as TGTGCCAGCAGCCTCTTAAATTCACCCCTCCACTTT. It is translated as CASSLLNSPLHF.

As for this clone: Germline is not matched at one junction end, which may reflect a read error. The chain couples TRBV7-9 to TRBJ1-2; D gene uncertain. CDR3 length: 13 amino acids. Germline V gene sequence: CDR1 SEHNR, CDR2 FQNEAQ (reference sequence). As DNA, the CDR3 is TGTTCCAGCAGCTTAGAACGGGTGGGTGGCTACACCTTC. Translated: CSSSLERVGGYTF.

This clone was counted only a few times. This rearrangement joins TRBV6-1 to TRBJ2-7; 9 nucleotides match TRBD2. Trimming at V came to 2 bases and at J to 9 bases, leaving 11 bases not matched to a gene. The germline CDR1 and CDR2 sequences are MNHNS and SASEGT. The CDR3 has 15 residues. This CDR3 reads CASSELIAGASGQYF. CDR3 coding DNA: TGTGCCAGCAGTGAATTGATAGCGGGGGCCTCAGGGCAGTACTTC.

The J gene is TRBJ1-3, the V gene TRBV15; 7 nucleotides agree with TRBD1. J lost 4 bases, V lost 1 base, and 7 bases had no gene match. Germline V gene sequence: CDR1 LNHNV, CDR2 YYDKDF (reference sequence). The CDR3 length is 16 residues. The CDR3 loop is CATSRAPGGFGNTIYF. Here the CDR3 DNA reads TGTGCCACCAGCAGAGCCCCAGGGGGTTTCGGAAACACCATATATTTT.

The CDR3 nucleotides read TGTGCCAGTAGTATCATCACGCCAGGGGGCGATTCACCCCTCCACTTT. Protein: CASSIITPGGDSPLHF. The chain is built from TRBV19 and TRBJ1-6; 8 bases match TRBD1. This CDR3 region has 16 residues. Trimming removed 3 bases from V and 8 bases from J; junction bases left unmatched: 9. Germline lookup yields CDR1 LNHDA and CDR2 SQIVND (reference sequence).

The count of this clone is one. The gene calls are TRBV5-1 and TRBJ2-1; possible D gene TRBD2, 6 bases. Per germline, CDR1 SGHRS and CDR2 YFSETQ. V shed 4 bases and J shed 8 bases, with 16 bases lying between them. The CDR3 is 14 amino acids. The CDR3 DNA reads as TGCGCCAGCAGCCTAGGGACTGCCTTCGATGAGCAGTTCTTC. Translation: CASSLGTAFDEQFF.

The gene calls are TRBV27 and TRBJ1-4; the D gene is possibly TRBD1 (5 bases). The CDR3 runs to 12 residues. Trimming took 8 bases from V and 7 from J, leaving 11 bases between them. Germline-derived CDR1 and CDR2 are MNHEY and SMNVEV (reference sequence). CDR3 amino acids: CASGKGIEKLFF. As DNA, the CDR3 is TGTGCCAGCGGGAAGGGGATTGAAAAACTGTTTTTT.

This chain joins TRBV2 and TRBJ2-5, with 7 bases that match TRBD2. V lost 4 bases, J lost 3 bases, and 11 bases stayed unmatched. Looked up from germline, CDR1 is SNHLY and CDR2 is FYNNEI. The CDR3 is 16 amino acids. The CDR3: CASSAPTGGGEETQYF. CDR3 DNA sequence: TGTGCCAGCAGTGCCCCCACGGGAGGCGGGGAAGAGACCCAGTACTTC.

This clone was found a few times. The chain combines TRBV7-2 with TRBJ1-4; 10 nucleotides agree with TRBD1. The CDR3 sequence is 17 residues long. Germline CDR1 reads SGHTA; CDR2 reads FQGNSA. Unmatched junction bases numbered 8, after V lost 5 bases and J lost 2 bases. The CDR3 is CASSPRTGGTTNEKLFF. In nucleotides, the CDR3 is TGTGCCAGCAGCCCCAGGACAGGGGGAACGACTAATGAAAAACTGTTTTTT.